Below, 10 T cell receptor beta chains from the same sample are listed, as sequenced in a study of beta chain features in type 1 diabetes. Of the isolated RNA, all was reverse transcribed, and so the sequenced material was expressed TCRB transcripts. Assay: immunoSEQ multiplex PCR; the TCRdb copy retains only in-frame clones and omits some. The sample holds around 160,000 clones; 7% to 9.5% are singletons and the top ten take 0.7%. Whole-study findings and limits: Among patients with Type 1 diabetes, TCRB CDR3s were moderately but significantly shorter in every one of the four CD4+ subsets.

These receptors have no identified antigens. The specimen sequenced was central memory CD4+ T cells from blood. The receptors derive from a woman aged 25-40 years with type 1 diabetes.

The rearrangement joins TRBV5-1 to TRBJ1-2; no clear D. Looked up from germline, CDR1 is SGHRS and CDR2 is YFSETQ. V was trimmed by 0 bases and J by 5 bases, leaving 14 bases between them. This CDR3 is built from 15 residues. DNA of the CDR3: TGCGCCAGCAGCTTGGCTGAGGCCAGTATATATGGCTACACCTTC. Protein: CASSLAEASIYGYTF.

This clone was seen a handful of times. The chain couples TRBV4-1 to TRBJ1-2; weak D call: TRBD1 (5 bases). The germline V gene has CDR1 MGHRA and CDR2 YSYEKL. V was shortened by 4 bases and J by 3 bases, with 15 bases between the two germline ends. The CDR3 is 15 amino acids. The CDR3 here is CASSLLGQGDYGYTF. CDR3 DNA: TGCGCCAGCAGCCTCCTGGGGCAGGGCGACTATGGCTACACCTTC.

The rearrangement links TRBV27 to TRBJ2-6, with D maybe TRBD1 (6 bases). Trimming pared 4 bases from V and 2 bases from J, leaving 12 bases between. The CDR3 has 16 residues. CDR1 MNHEY and CDR2 SMNVEV come from the germline V gene (reference sequence). The CDR3 is CASSSYRVAGANVLTF. Here the CDR3 DNA reads TGTGCCAGCAGTTCATACAGGGTTGCTGGGGCCAACGTCCTGACTTTC.

The rearrangement joins TRBV5-1 to TRBJ2-7, with 15 bases aligning to TRBD2. CDR1 is SGHRS, CDR2 YFSETQ, per germline. The CDR3 length is 16 residues. V trimming: 4 bases; J trimming: 1 base; junction bases outside the gene matches: 3. The CDR3 nucleotides read TGCGCCAGCAGCGTGGGACTAGCGGGAGGTTCCTACGAGCAGTACTTC. This encodes CASSVGLAGGSYEQYF.

This clone was counted between two and nine times. The rearrangement joins TRBV30 to TRBJ1-5; no clear D. The germline gives CDR1 GTSNPN, CDR2 SVGIG (reference sequence). The V gene lost 2 bases and the J gene lost 4 bases, with 9 bases spanning the gap. The CDR3 contains 13 residues. The CDR3 protein is CAWSIGENQPQHF. The CDR3 coding sequence is TGTGCCTGGAGTATCGGGGAAAATCAGCCCCAGCATTTT.

The sample holds a few counts of this clone. This rearrangement joins TRBV7-9 to TRBJ1-2, with D perhaps matching TRBD1 (5 bases). Germline V gives CDR1 SEHNR, CDR2 FQNEAQ (reference sequence). Trimming cost V 3 bases and J 2 bases, with 10 bases left between them. There are 14 residues in the CDR3. The CDR3 here is CASSFSDRNYGYTF. The CDR3 DNA follows: TGTGCCAGCAGCTTTTCCGACAGAAACTATGGCTACACCTTC.

The chain employs TRBV7-6 and TRBJ1-1; no definite D call. Germline V gene sequence: CDR1 SGHVS, CDR2 FNYEAQ. V lost 2 bases to trimming and J lost 1 base, with 5 bases between them. There are 13 residues in the CDR3. The CDR3 reads CASSLTTNTEAFF. The CDR3 nucleotides read TGTGCCAGCAGCTTAACAACGAACACTGAAGCTTTCTTT.

This clone has ten or more counts. This sequence joins TRBV29-1 and TRBJ1-5; TRBD1 agrees at 9 bases. CDR1 and CDR2 from the germline V gene are SQVTM and ANQGSEA. CDR3 length: 13 amino acids. Trimming removed 6 bases from V and 6 bases from J; junction bases left unmatched: 6. CDR3 sequence reads: CSVAGTGFQPQHF. CDR3 nucleotide sequence: TGCAGCGTCGCCGGGACAGGGTTTCAGCCCCAGCATTTT.

This clone was detected only a few times. The chain uses TRBV29-1 and TRBJ1-4, with TRBD1 matching 7 bases. CDR3 size: 14 residues. V shed 5 bases, J shed 4 bases, and the junction held 7 bases outside the gene matches. From germline, CDR1 is SQVTM and CDR2 ANQGSEA. The CDR3: CSVYGTAGNEKLFF. CDR3 DNA: TGCAGCGTTTACGGGACAGCGGGTAATGAAAAACTGTTTTTT.

Only a few counts were recorded for this clone. The V call is TRBV28, the J call TRBJ1-2, with D uncertain. The germline gives CDR1 MDHEN, CDR2 SYDVKM. The germline V and J ends were trimmed by 6 bases and 7 bases, with 21 bases remaining between them. The CDR3 consists of 15 residues. CDR3 nucleotides: TGTGCCAGCAGGTTTTCTAGCCGGGGATCAATTGGCTACACCTTC. It translates to CASRFSSRGSIGYTF.